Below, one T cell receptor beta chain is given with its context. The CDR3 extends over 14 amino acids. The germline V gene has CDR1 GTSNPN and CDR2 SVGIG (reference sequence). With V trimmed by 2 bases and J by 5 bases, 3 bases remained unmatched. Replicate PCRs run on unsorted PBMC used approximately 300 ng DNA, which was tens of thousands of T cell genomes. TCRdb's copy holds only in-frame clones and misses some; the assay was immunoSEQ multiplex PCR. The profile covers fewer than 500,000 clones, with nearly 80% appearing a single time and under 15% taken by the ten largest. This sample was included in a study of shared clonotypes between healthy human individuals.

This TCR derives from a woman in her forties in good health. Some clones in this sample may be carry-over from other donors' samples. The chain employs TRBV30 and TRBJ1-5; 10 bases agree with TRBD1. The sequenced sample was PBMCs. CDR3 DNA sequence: TGTGCCTGGAGTCCCGGGACAGGGGATCAGCCCCAGCATTTT. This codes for CAWSPGTGDQPQHF.